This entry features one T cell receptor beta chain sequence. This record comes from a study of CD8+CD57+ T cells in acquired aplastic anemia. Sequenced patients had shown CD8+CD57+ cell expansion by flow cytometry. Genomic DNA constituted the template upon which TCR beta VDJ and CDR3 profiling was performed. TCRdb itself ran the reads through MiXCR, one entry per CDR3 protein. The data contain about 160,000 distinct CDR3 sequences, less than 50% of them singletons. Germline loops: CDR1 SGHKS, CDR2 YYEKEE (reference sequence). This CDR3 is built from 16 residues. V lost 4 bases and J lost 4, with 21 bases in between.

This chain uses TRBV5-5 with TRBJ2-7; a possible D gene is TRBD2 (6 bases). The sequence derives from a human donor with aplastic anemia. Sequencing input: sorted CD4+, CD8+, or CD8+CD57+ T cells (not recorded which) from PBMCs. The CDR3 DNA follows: TGTGCCAGCAGCGTAGAACCCCTCAGGGAGGTGTACGAGCAGTACTTC. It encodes CASSVEPLREVYEQYF.